This TCR beta chain was profiled in a study of cytotoxic CD8 clonotypes in ibrutinib-treated CLL. V lost 2 bases and J 1 base, leaving 9 bases between the germline ends. The CDR3 spans 15 residues. CDR1 is MDHEN and CDR2 is SYDVKM in the germline V gene. Repertoires were generated with immunoSEQ multiplex PCR, while TCRdb's copy carries only in-frame clones and drops some. The sample lists hundreds of thousands of clones, less than 75% occurring once. V gene TRBV28 combines with J gene TRBJ1-5; possible D gene TRBD1, 5 bases. The origin of this receptor is a human donor with chronic lymphocytic leukemia. The specimen was PBMCs, collected after 24 months of ibrutinib treatment. The CDR3 loop reads CASSLVQGSNQPQHF. CDR3 sequence (DNA): TGTGCCAGCAGTTTAGTGCAGGGCAGCAATCAGCCCCAGCATTTT.